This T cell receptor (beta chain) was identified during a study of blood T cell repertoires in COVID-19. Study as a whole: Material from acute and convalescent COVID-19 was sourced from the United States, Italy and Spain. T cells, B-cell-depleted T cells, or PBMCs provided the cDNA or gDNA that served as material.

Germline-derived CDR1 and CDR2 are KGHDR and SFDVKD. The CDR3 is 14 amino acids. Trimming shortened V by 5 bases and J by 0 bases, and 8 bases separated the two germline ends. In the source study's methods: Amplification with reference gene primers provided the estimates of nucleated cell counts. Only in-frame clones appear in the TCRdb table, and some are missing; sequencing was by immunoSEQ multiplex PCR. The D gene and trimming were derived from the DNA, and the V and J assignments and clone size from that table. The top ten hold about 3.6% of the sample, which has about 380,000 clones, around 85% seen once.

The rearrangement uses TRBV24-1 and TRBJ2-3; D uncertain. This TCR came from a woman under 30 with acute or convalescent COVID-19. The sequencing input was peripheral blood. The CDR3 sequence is CATSGSFSTDTQYF. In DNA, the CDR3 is TGTGCCACCAGTGGTAGCTTCAGCACAGATACGCAGTATTTT.